These 25 T cell receptor beta chains were all obtained from the same sample, sequenced in a study of CD8+CD57+ T cells in acquired aplastic anemia. CDR3 and TCR beta VDJ profiling relied on genomic DNA as the template. TCRdb fed the reads into MiXCR, producing one record per CDR3 protein. This sample has approximately 81,000 distinct CDR3 sequences, with about half found just once. The sequenced sample was sorted CD4+, CD8+, or CD8+CD57+ T cells (not recorded which) from PBMCs. These receptors all come from a human donor in good health, serving as a control.

This sequence joins TRBV15 and TRBJ1-2, with 7 bases that match TRBD1. The CDR3 contains 17 residues. The germline gives CDR1 LNHNV, CDR2 YYDKDF (reference sequence). V lost 2 bases and J lost 3; bases outside the gene matches: 12. The CDR3 protein is CATSRNLAGGQYYGYTF. Here the CDR3 DNA reads TGTGCCACCAGCAGAAACTTGGCTGGGGGACAGTACTATGGCTACACCTTC.

This clonotype was recorded a few times. The J gene is TRBJ2-7, the V gene TRBV6-1, with 7 bases lining up with TRBD1. The CDR3 is 15 residues long. Losses at the gene ends were 1 base for V and 3 bases for J; bases not matched to a gene: 6. The germline CDR1 and CDR2 sequences are MNHNS and SASEGT. CDR3: CASSEEEAGGYEQYF. The CDR3 nucleotides read TGTGCCAGCAGTGAAGAGGAAGCAGGGGGCTACGAGCAGTACTTC.

This clonotype was observed a handful of times. The chain has TRBV7-2 and TRBJ2-7; 8 bases line up with TRBD2. Per germline, CDR1 SGHTA and CDR2 FQGNSA. This CDR3 spans 13 amino acids. V was pared by 6 bases and J by 0 bases, with 1 base of the junction left unmatched. The CDR3 loop reads CASRGLVSYEQYF. In DNA, the CDR3 is TGTGCCAGCAGGGGACTAGTCTCCTACGAGCAGTACTTC. The full variable domain, completed using reference TRBV7-2 and TRBJ2-7, is GAGVSQSPSNKVTEKGKDVELRCDPISGHTALYWYRQSLGQGLEFLIYFQGNSAPDKSGLPSDRFSAERTGGSVSTLTIQRTQQEDSAVYLCASRGLVSYEQYFGPGTRLTVT.

This clonotype was detected ten times or more. The CDR3 DNA reads TGCAGCGCCTCCGGCATTAACTATGGCTACACCTTC. Translation: CSASGINYGYTF. V and J are TRBV29-1 and TRBJ1-2; no reliable D call. The V and J ends lost 7 bases and 1 base respectively, with 10 bases between them. Germline CDR1 is SQVTM and CDR2 is ANQGSEA. CDR3 length: 12 amino acids.

The chain carries TRBV15 and TRBJ1-1; TRBD1 matches at 7 bases. Germline loops: CDR1 LNHNV, CDR2 YYDKDF (reference sequence). With V trimmed by 6 bases and J by 2 bases, 9 bases remained unmatched. The CDR3 totals 15 residues. CDR3 in DNA: TGTGCCACCAGTACCAAGACAGGGATTAACACTGAAGCTTTCTTT. Residues: CATSTKTGINTEAFF. The full variable domain, with the rest looked up from reference TRBV15 and TRBJ1-1, is DAMVIQNPRYQVTQFGKPVTLSCSQTLNHNVMYWYQQKSSQAPKLLFHYYDKDFNNEADTPDNFQSRRPNTSFCFLDIRSPGLGDTAMYLCATSTKTGINTEAFFGQGTRLTVV.

This clonotype was seen at least ten times. V and J are TRBV7-8 and TRBJ1-5, with D unresolved. Between the trimmed V and J ends, which lost 4 bases and 0 bases, there was a span of 7 bases. Germline V CDR1 and CDR2: SGHVS, FQNEAQ. CDR3 size: 14 residues. CDR3 bases: TGTGCCAGCAGCTCAGAGTATAGCAATCAGCCCCAGCATTTT. Its translation is CASSSEYSNQPQHF.

This clonotype was detected many times. The chain is built from TRBV9 and TRBJ2-7; D perhaps matches TRBD2 (6 bases). The V end was cut by 2 bases, the J end by 3 bases, with 15 bases between. The germline gives CDR1 SGDLS, CDR2 YYNGEE. This CDR3 has 15 amino acids. CDR3 DNA: TGTGCCAGCAGCGTGAGCGGGCGGGCGGGCTACGAGCAGTACTTC. This sequence encodes CASSVSGRAGYEQYF.

This chain connects TRBV6-2 or TRBV6-3 to TRBJ1-1; 7 positions match TRBD1. CDR1 MNHEY and CDR2 SVGEGT come from the germline V gene. The CDR3 sequence is 14 residues long. The V and J ends lost 6 bases and 4 bases, in that order; junction bases with no gene match: 8. The CDR3 sequence is CASSIQGMPTEAFF. The CDR3 bases are TGTGCCAGCAGCATACAGGGGATGCCCACTGAAGCTTTCTTT.

J is TRBJ1-5 and V is TRBV20-1; no definite D call. CDR3 length equals 13 residues. V shed 6 bases and J shed 4 bases, with 13 bases lying between them. Germline V lookup: CDR1 DFQATT, CDR2 SNEGSKA (reference sequence). In nucleotides, the CDR3 is TGCAGTGCCATTGGACCGCTGAATCAGCCCCAGCATTTT. Translation: CSAIGPLNQPQHF.

CDR3: CATSDSTQSYEQYF. The CDR3 DNA follows: TGTGCCACCAGTGATTCAACTCAATCCTACGAGCAGTACTTC. The chain uses TRBV24-1 and TRBJ2-7; D gene unclear. Germline-derived CDR1 and CDR2 are KGHDR and SFDVKD. The CDR3 contains 14 residues. Trimming removed 2 bases from V and 1 base from J, with 8 bases in between.

The chain is built from TRBV2 and TRBJ1-1; 8 positions match TRBD1. Germline trimming cut 9 bases from V and 3 bases from J; bases unmatched to any gene: 3. Germline V gene lookup returns CDR1 SNHLY and CDR2 FYNNEI. The CDR3 extends over 12 amino acids. In nucleotides, the CDR3 is TGTGCCAGAGGACAGGGATACACTGAAGCTTTCTTT. Amino acids: CARGQGYTEAFF.

The chain couples TRBV7-2 to TRBJ1-2, with 7 bases matching TRBD1. V shed 6 bases, J shed 3 bases, and the junction held 7 bases outside the gene matches. The CDR3 has 14 residues. Per germline, CDR1 SGHTA and CDR2 FQGNSA. CDR3 coding DNA: TGTGCCAGCAGTCCACAGGGGTCGGACTATGGCTACACCTTC. This sequence encodes CASSPQGSDYGYTF.

The chain links TRBV25-1 to TRBJ2-1, with 8 nucleotides matching TRBD1. The CDR3 has 13 residues. J was trimmed by 7 bases and V by 7 bases; bases with no gene match: 6. CDR1 is MGHDK, CDR2 SYGVNS, per germline. The CDR3 nucleotides are TGTGCCAGCACCTTGGACAGGGTAAATGAGCAGTTCTTC. This translates into CASTLDRVNEQFF.

This clonotype was picked up many times. The CDR3 spells CATSDSQGDTEAFF. The DNA for the CDR3 is TGTGCCACCAGTGATAGCCAGGGAGACACTGAAGCTTTCTTT. The rearrangement uses TRBV24-1 and TRBJ1-1; weak D call: TRBD1 (5 bases). Germline V gene lookup returns CDR1 KGHDR and CDR2 SFDVKD. The CDR3 has 14 residues. The V gene lost 3 bases and the J gene lost 3 bases, with 10 bases spanning the gap.

The rearrangement uses TRBV2 and TRBJ1-2; D remains unclear. The germline V gene encodes CDR1 SNHLY and CDR2 FYNNEI. V was pared by 1 base and J by 9 bases, with 6 bases between. The CDR3 length is 11 residues. CDR3 region: CASSEGLSYTF. The CDR3 DNA reads as TGTGCCAGCAGTGAAGGGTTGAGCTACACCTTC.

Comment on this clonotype: One end of the junction fails to match germline, which may point to a read error. This rearrangement joins TRBV12-3 or TRBV12-4 to TRBJ2-3, with D perhaps assigned TRBD1 or TRBD2 (7 bases each). The CDR3 is 13 residues long. This CDR3 reads CASTLRGTDTRYF. Here the CDR3 DNA reads TGTGCCAGCACCTTGCGGGGGACAGATACGCGGTATTTT.

This clonotype was seen at least ten times. The V call is TRBV20-1, the J call TRBJ2-3; TRBD2 matches 10 bases. V gave up 1 base and J gave up 5 bases; unmatched junction bases: 6. The CDR3 loop spans 15 amino acids. From germline, CDR1 is DFQATT and CDR2 SNEGSKA (reference sequence). The CDR3 is CSARVRAGGRDTQYF. The DNA for the CDR3 is TGCAGTGCTAGAGTGAGAGCGGGGGGGCGAGATACGCAGTATTTT.

The CDR3 DNA follows: TGTGCCAGCAGCCATAGCGGGGGGGCAACAGATACGCAGTATTTT. This translates into CASSHSGGATDTQYF. The J gene is TRBJ2-3, the V gene TRBV25-1; 11 bases align to TRBD2. The germline CDR1 and CDR2 sequences are MGHDK and SYGVNS. The CDR3 consists of 15 residues. With V trimmed by 6 bases and J by 3 bases, 5 bases remained unmatched.

This clonotype was recorded at least ten times. The chain combines TRBV7-2 with TRBJ1-6, with 7 bases identical to TRBD1. The trim removed 5 bases at V and 16 bases at J, leaving 5 bases unmatched. CDR1 and CDR2 from the germline V gene are SGHTA and FQGNSA. The CDR3 runs 11 residues. The CDR3 reads CASSQDRLLHF. In nucleotides, the CDR3 is TGTGCCAGCAGCCAGGACAGGCTACTCCACTTT.

The V and J genes are TRBV29-1 and TRBJ2-7; 10 nucleotides line up with TRBD1. The CDR3 is made up of 13 amino acids. Germline assignment: CDR1 SQVTM and CDR2 ANQGSEA. The trim removed 7 bases at V and 3 bases at J, leaving 6 bases unmatched. In DNA form, the CDR3 reads TGCAGCGCGGGACAGGGGAGGGACTACGAGCAGTACTTC. Translating gives CSAGQGRDYEQYF.

Comment on this clonotype: Here the CDR3 omits its conserved ending phenylalanine or tryptophan, so a read error is the likely source. The chain is built from TRBV5-1 and TRBJ2-1; 16 bases are a match to TRBD2. V gave up 0 bases and J gave up 8 bases; unmatched junction bases: 5. The CDR3 loop spans 17 amino acids. Germline CDR1 reads SGHRS; CDR2 reads YFSETQ. This CDR3 is CASSLAGTSGRVYEQFL. CDR3 coding DNA: TGCGCCAGCAGCTTGGCCGGGACTAGCGGGAGGGTGTATGAGCAGTTCCTC.

In this sample, this clonotype turned up many times. V gene TRBV7-6 combines with J gene TRBJ2-7; D possibly corresponds to TRBD2 (7 bases). This CDR3 region has 14 residues. Germline loops: CDR1 SGHVS, CDR2 FNYEAQ. The V and J ends lost 1 base and 5 bases respectively, with 12 bases between them. CDR3 in DNA: TGTGCCAGCAGCTTAGGAGGCGGGGGCGACGAGCAGTACTTC. It translates to CASSLGGGGDEQYF.

This clonotype was recorded at least ten times. V gene TRBV9 combines with J gene TRBJ2-1; tentatively, D is TRBD1 (5 bases). The CDR3 runs to 14 residues. Germline values: CDR1 SGDLS, CDR2 YYNGEE. Trimming shortened V by 6 bases and J by 4 bases, and 14 bases separated the two germline ends. CDR3 loop: CASTLTTVYNEQFF. The CDR3 bases are TGTGCCAGCACCCTGACGACAGTTTACAATGAGCAGTTCTTC. Filled out from reference TRBV9 and TRBJ2-1, the complete variable domain reads DSGVTQTPKHLITATGQRVTLRCSPRSGDLSVYWYQQSLDQGLQFLIQYYNGEERAKGNILERFSAQQFPDLHSELNLSSLELGDSALYFCASTLTTVYNEQFFGPGTRLTVL.

This clonotype has ten or more counts. The chain joins TRBV2 to TRBJ1-1; D not certain. The CDR3 is 12 amino acids. From germline, CDR1 is SNHLY and CDR2 FYNNEI. With 6 bases removed from V and 11 bases from J, the gap between germline ends came to 16 bases. The CDR3 coding sequence is TGTGCCAGCAGGGGGTTAACCCCCCGGGCTTTCTTT. It is translated as CASRGLTPRAFF.

This clonotype was recorded a few times. One end of the junction fails to match germline, which may point to a read error. The rearrangement joins TRBV4-2 to TRBJ1-2; D not resolved. The CDR3 has 16 amino acids. Germline V lookup: CDR1 LGHNA, CDR2 YNFKEQ. CDR3: CACSPEWGTRNYGYTF. Written as DNA, the CDR3 is TGTGCCTGCAGCCCCGAATGGGGAACGCGTAACTATGGCTACACCTTC.